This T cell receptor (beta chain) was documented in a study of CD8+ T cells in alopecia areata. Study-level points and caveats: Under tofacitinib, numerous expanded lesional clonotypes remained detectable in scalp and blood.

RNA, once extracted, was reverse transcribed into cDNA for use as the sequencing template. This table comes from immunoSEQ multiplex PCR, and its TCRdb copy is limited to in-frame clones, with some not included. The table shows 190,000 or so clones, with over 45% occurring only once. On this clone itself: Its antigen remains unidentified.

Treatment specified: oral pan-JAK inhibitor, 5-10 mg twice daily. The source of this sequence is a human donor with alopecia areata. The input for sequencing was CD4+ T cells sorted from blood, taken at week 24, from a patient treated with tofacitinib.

The CDR3 reads CASSSRTSGRSYEQYF. The CDR3 region has the DNA TGCGCCAGCAGCTCACGGACTAGCGGGAGATCCTACGAGCAGTACTTC. The genes are TRBV5-1 and TRBJ2-7; TRBD2 matches at 13 bases. Germline assignment: CDR1 SGHRS and CDR2 YFSETQ. Unmatched junction bases numbered 4, after V lost 3 bases and J lost 1 base. The CDR3 loop spans 16 amino acids.